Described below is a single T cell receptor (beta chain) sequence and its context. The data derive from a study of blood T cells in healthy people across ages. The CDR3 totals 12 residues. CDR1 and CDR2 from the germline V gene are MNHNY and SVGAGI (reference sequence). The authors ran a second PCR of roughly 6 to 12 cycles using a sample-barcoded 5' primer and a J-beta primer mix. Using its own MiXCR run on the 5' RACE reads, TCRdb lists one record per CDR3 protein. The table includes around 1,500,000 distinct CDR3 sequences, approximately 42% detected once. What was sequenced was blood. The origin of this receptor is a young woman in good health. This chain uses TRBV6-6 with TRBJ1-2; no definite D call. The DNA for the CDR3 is TGTACCACCACACTACGGGGAGATGGCTACACCTTC. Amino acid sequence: CTTTLRGDGYTF.